This section outlines one TCR beta chain sequence together with its context. Antigen unknown. The same CDR3 arises from other DNA sequences in this sample as well. The libraries were made with immunoSEQ version 4 in survey mode. Measured with immunoSEQ multiplex PCR; TCRdb has only the in-frame clones, and not every one. The table lists 40,000 to 55,000 clones, 88% of them singletons. The data were taken from a study of persistence of HIV-infected CD4 T cells. Findings and caveats of the study: Degenerate expanded CDR3beta sequences were enriched among CMV- and Gag-responding cells.

V shed 0 bases and J shed 1 base, with 7 bases lying between them. This CDR3 contains 14 residues. Per germline, CDR1 LNHNV and CDR2 YYDKDF (reference sequence). Nonspecific anti-CD3/anti-CD28 bead stimulation represents the broad CD4+ T cell repertoire. Sorting of responding CD4+ T cells relied on upregulated CD40 ligand together with CD69. Donors were HIV-1-infected adults who began suppressive ART during chronic infection. V and J are TRBV15 and TRBJ2-7, with D possibly being TRBD2 (6 bases). The sequencing here drew on CD4+ T cells sorted from PBMCs after approximately 19-hour stimulation, taken from a patient who received antiretroviral therapy. The TCR comes from an adult woman with HIV who was CMV-seropositive. The CDR3 sequence: CATSRDRGSYEQYF. The CDR3 DNA follows: TGTGCCACCAGCAGAGATCGGGGGTCCTACGAGCAGTACTTC.